This T cell receptor (beta chain) came from a study of T-cell reconstitution after alpha-beta-depleted transplantation in children. Points from the study as a whole: Surviving recipient T cells and thymic progenitors underlay high day-60 TCRbeta diversity in some patients. By one year post-transplant, T-cell counts and diversity largely arose from T cells that were newly produced.

The CDR3 loop spans 17 amino acids. Germline V gene sequence: CDR1 MNHEY, CDR2 SMNVEV (reference sequence). With 4 bases removed from V and 0 bases from J, the gap between germline ends came to 13 bases. This clonotype was seen a handful of times. Its antigen is not identified. Preparation of the TCRbeta library was carried out with unique molecular identifiers. Each CDR3 protein is one row after TCRdb ran MiXCR on the PCR reads. The sample lists about 210,000 distinct CDR3 sequences; about 15% were seen once. The source was PBMCs, mostly from graft donor cells, collected 360 days after TCRalphabeta/CD19-depleted stem cell transplant. This rearrangement joins TRBV27 to TRBJ1-6; no clear D. This clonotype was sampled from a male patient aged 2-9 years who had a stem cell transplant for acute lymphoblastic leukemia, so the T cells may come from the graft donor. The CDR3 nucleotides read TGTGCCAGCAGTTGGACCCAAACAAGCTCCTATAATTCACCCCTCCACTTT. Protein product: CASSWTQTSSYNSPLHF.